What follows are 28 T cell receptor beta chains derived from one specimen sequenced in a study of OX40 agonist ivuxolimab in advanced cancers. Using immunoSEQ multiplex PCR, the repertoire was profiled, and TCRdb retains in-frame clones only, with some absent. In the table there are roughly 60,000 clones, around 80% of which are singletons. Material: CD4+ or CD8+ T cells sorted from blood, obtained in a trial of the OX40 agonist ivuxolimab. These receptors originate from an adult with an advanced solid tumor such as melanoma, head and neck, liver or kidney cancer.

V gene TRBV7-2 combines with J gene TRBJ1-2; the D is unclear. CDR1 and CDR2 (germline): SGHTA, FQGNSA. This CDR3 spans 16 amino acids. The V end lost 2 bases, the J end lost 2 bases, and 15 bases lay between the germline ends. The CDR3 spells CASSLFPRTGNYGYTF. In nucleotides, the CDR3 is TGTGCCAGCAGCTTATTCCCGCGGACGGGCAACTATGGCTACACCTTC.

This chain connects TRBV19 to TRBJ2-3; 12 bases fit TRBD2. V was pared by 4 bases and J by 1 base, with 9 bases of the junction left unmatched. The CDR3 has 18 residues. The germline V gene encodes CDR1 LNHDA and CDR2 SQIVND (reference sequence). This CDR3 is CASSSTSGRTRGTDTQYF. The DNA of the CDR3 is TGTGCCAGTAGTAGTACTAGCGGGAGGACCAGAGGCACAGATACGCAGTATTTT.

The genes are TRBV7-9 and TRBJ2-5, with unresolved D. Germline V CDR1 and CDR2: SEHNR, FQNEAQ (reference sequence). With 5 bases removed from V and 0 bases from J, the gap between germline ends came to 7 bases. The length of the CDR3 is 13 residues. The CDR3 bases are TGTGCCAGCAGCCCAGACAACCAAGAGACCCAGTACTTC. Translating it yields CASSPDNQETQYF.

CDR3 DNA sequence: TGTGCCAGCAGCTCGGGTCCTAGCACAGATACGCAGTATTTT. It is translated as CASSSGPSTDTQYF. The V call is TRBV9, the J call TRBJ2-3; D is uncertain. Per the germline V gene, CDR1 is SGDLS and CDR2 is YYNGEE. The CDR3 extends over 14 amino acids. V lost 4 bases and J 0 bases, leaving 9 bases between the germline ends.

The chain couples TRBV18 to TRBJ2-7; the match to TRBD2 covers 8 bases. The CDR3 has 16 amino acids. CDR1 KGHSH and CDR2 LQKENI come from the germline V gene. The V segment lost 2 bases and the J segment 1 base; nucleotides outside the gene matches: 7. CDR3 in DNA: TGTGCCAGCTCACCATTTACGGGACTAGATTCCTACGAGCAGTACTTC. Amino acid sequence: CASSPFTGLDSYEQYF.

This sequence joins TRBV5-1 and TRBJ2-3, with a tentative D call TRBD2 (5 bases). There are 17 residues in the CDR3. CDR1 and CDR2 (germline): SGHRS, YFSETQ. The germline V and J ends were trimmed by 0 bases and 1 base, with 15 bases remaining between them. The CDR3 DNA is TGCGCCAGCAGCTTGGGGTTAGGGATTAGCGGCACAGATACGCAGTATTTT. It encodes CASSLGLGISGTDTQYF.

The chain links TRBV11-2 to TRBJ1-4, with D unclear. Trimming took 2 bases from V and 8 from J, leaving 9 bases between them. This CDR3 region has 13 residues. CDR1 and CDR2 (germline): SGHAT, FQNNGV. This CDR3 is CASSLRIGEKLFF. For the CDR3, the DNA is TGTGCCAGCAGCTTACGAATCGGAGAAAAACTGTTTTTT. The complete variable domain, with remaining parts taken from reference TRBV11-2 and TRBJ1-4, reads EAGVAQSPRYKIIEKRQSVAFWCNPISGHATLYWYQQILGQGPKLLIQFQNNGVVDDSQLPKDRFSAERLKGVDSTLKIQPAKLEDSAVYLCASSLRIGEKLFFGSGTQLSVL.

The chain employs TRBV25-1 and TRBJ2-2; 10 nucleotides agree with TRBD1. Trimming took 6 bases from V and 7 from J; bases not matched to a gene: 8. This CDR3 spans 15 amino acids. Germline CDR1 reads MGHDK; CDR2 reads SYGVNS. CDR3 amino acids: CASRALTGGYGELFF. The CDR3 bases are TGTGCCAGCAGAGCCTTGACAGGGGGCTACGGGGAGCTGTTTTTT. Full variable domain (rest looked up from reference TRBV25-1 and TRBJ2-2): EADIYQTPRYLVIGTGKKITLECSQTMGHDKMYWYQQDPGMELHLIHYSYGVNSTEKGDLSSESTVSRIRTEHFPLTLESARPSHTSQYLCASRALTGGYGELFFGEGSRLTVL.

J is TRBJ1-5 and V is TRBV11-2; 8 bases match TRBD1. Germline CDR1 SGHAT, CDR2 FQNNGV. The CDR3 runs to 13 residues. V gave up 5 bases and J gave up 5 bases; unmatched junction bases: 2. CDR3 in amino acids: CASSPDRDQPQHF. The CDR3 region has the DNA TGTGCCAGCAGCCCGGACAGGGATCAGCCCCAGCATTTT.

The rearrangement links TRBV7-2 to TRBJ1-6; D not certain. V gave up 1 base and J gave up 9 bases, with 10 bases separating them. The germline CDR1 and CDR2 sequences are SGHTA and FQGNSA. The CDR3 is 14 amino acids. The CDR3 sequence is CASSLGGLISPLHF. CDR3 bases: TGTGCCAGCAGCTTAGGGGGATTAATTTCACCCCTCCACTTT.

The chain uses TRBV27 and TRBJ1-2; a possible D gene is TRBD1 (6 bases). Trimming removed 3 bases at V and 8 bases at J, with 13 bases between. There are 13 residues in the CDR3. Germline loops: CDR1 MNHEY, CDR2 SMNVEV (reference sequence). Here the CDR3 reads CASSLTGLGGYTF. CDR3 in DNA: TGTGCCAGCAGTTTGACAGGTCTGGGGGGCTACACCTTC.

The chain uses TRBV9 and TRBJ2-2, with no clear D. Trimming pared 0 bases from V and 5 bases from J, leaving 11 bases between. Per the germline V gene, CDR1 is SGDLS and CDR2 is YYNGEE. CDR3 length equals 15 residues. The CDR3 reads CASSVEGMGTGELFF. DNA of the CDR3: TGTGCCAGCAGCGTAGAAGGGATGGGGACCGGGGAGCTGTTTTTT.

DNA of the CDR3: TGTGCCAGCAGCTACGACAGGGTCAGCAATCAGCCCCAGCATTTT. This codes for CASSYDRVSNQPQHF. The chain recombines TRBV7-9 with TRBJ1-5; the match to TRBD1 covers 7 bases. CDR1 is SEHNR and CDR2 is FQNEAQ in the germline V gene (reference sequence). The CDR3 is made up of 15 amino acids. The V gene end was trimmed by 4 bases and the J gene end by 1 base; junction bases not matched to a gene: 4.

This chain's CDR3 is CASSQDTLAGGQETQYF. The CDR3 coding sequence is TGCGCCAGCAGCCAAGATACCCTAGCGGGGGGGCAAGAGACCCAGTACTTC. V is TRBV4-1 and J is TRBJ2-5, with TRBD2 matching over 12 bases. This CDR3 region has 17 residues. The germline V gene encodes CDR1 MGHRA and CDR2 YSYEKL. J was trimmed by 2 bases and V by 0 bases; bases with no gene match: 4.

V and J are TRBV19 and TRBJ2-1; no clear D gene. CDR1 is LNHDA and CDR2 is SQIVND in the germline V gene (reference sequence). The CDR3 contains 15 residues. Trimming removed 11 bases at V and 2 bases at J, with 19 bases between. CDR3 DNA: TGTGCCCTAAGTAGGGTTTTGGTTGCCTACAATGAGCAGTTCTTC. Protein: CALSRVLVAYNEQFF. The variable domain in full, with the rest retrieved from reference TRBV19 and TRBJ2-1, is DGGITQSPKYLFRKEGQNVTLSCEQNLNHDAMYWYRQDPGQGLRLIYYSQIVNDFQKGDIAEGYSVSREKKESFPLTVTSAQKNPTAFYLCALSRVLVAYNEQFFGPGTRLTVL.

This chain joins TRBV2 and TRBJ2-4, with D tentatively TRBD2 (6 bases). The CDR3 extends over 15 amino acids. Deletions cut 1 base from V and 6 bases from J, with 13 bases between. Germline V gene lookup returns CDR1 SNHLY and CDR2 FYNNEI. The CDR3, as DNA: TGTGCCAGCAGTGAAGGGAGGGGAACCCGAAACATTCAGTACTTC. Its translation: CASSEGRGTRNIQYF.

This chain joins TRBV28 and TRBJ2-7; D is perhaps TRBD1 (5 bases). The V end lost 8 bases, the J end lost 6 bases, and 8 bases lay between the germline ends. The germline V gene has CDR1 MDHEN and CDR2 SYDVKM. The CDR3 covers 10 residues. The CDR3 nucleotides read TGTGCCAGCGGGGCTCCCGAGCAGTACTTC. It encodes CASGAPEQYF.

This clone was detected only once. The chain carries TRBV7-6 and TRBJ1-6; the D gene is possibly TRBD1 (5 bases). V was trimmed by 5 bases and J by 7 bases, leaving 12 bases between them. CDR1 is SGHVS and CDR2 is FNYEAQ in the germline V gene. This CDR3 contains 14 residues. The CDR3 sequence: CASSRGAENSPLHF. The DNA of the CDR3 is TGTGCCAGCAGCCGTGGGGCAGAAAATTCACCCCTCCACTTT.

The V and J genes are TRBV19 and TRBJ1-2, with TRBD1 identical over 8 bases. The CDR3 length is 15 residues. V shed 5 bases, J shed 3 bases, and the junction held 8 bases outside the gene matches. Looked up from germline, CDR1 is LNHDA and CDR2 is SQIVND (reference sequence). CDR3: CASSPRDRTDYGYTF. The CDR3 nucleotides read TGTGCCAGTAGTCCCCGGGACAGGACCGACTATGGCTACACCTTC.

The rearrangement joins TRBV19 to TRBJ1-1; D not certain. The CDR3 totals 13 residues. V lost 4 bases and J lost 2, with 8 bases in between. The germline gives CDR1 LNHDA, CDR2 SQIVND (reference sequence). The CDR3 DNA reads TGTGCCAGTAGTACCGCTAGAAACACTGAAGCTTTCTTT. Translation gives CASSTARNTEAFF.

This sequence joins TRBV5-5 and TRBJ1-1, with D perhaps matching TRBD1 (5 bases). The CDR3 runs 14 residues. The germline V and J ends were trimmed by 5 bases and 2 bases, with 13 bases remaining between them. Germline lookup yields CDR1 SGHKS and CDR2 YYEKEE (reference sequence). The CDR3 DNA is TGTGCCAGCAGGCTGGGACTCTTTAACACTGAAGCTTTCTTT. Residues: CASRLGLFNTEAFF.

The chain uses TRBV2 and TRBJ1-5, with D hard to call. The CDR3 sequence is 13 residues long. The germline gives CDR1 SNHLY, CDR2 FYNNEI. Trimming left V 9 bases short and J 0 bases short, with 9 bases between. This CDR3 reads CASHQYSNQPQHF. Here the CDR3 DNA reads TGTGCCAGTCACCAATATAGCAATCAGCCCCAGCATTTT.

This clone was detected only a few times. V is TRBV2 and J is TRBJ1-3; no clear D. Germline CDR1 SNHLY, CDR2 FYNNEI. The CDR3 consists of 16 residues. Trimming stripped 2 bases from V and 2 bases from J, with 13 bases between. CDR3 protein: CASSERRAEAGNTIYF. The DNA of the CDR3 is TGTGCCAGCAGTGAAAGGCGGGCAGAGGCTGGAAACACCATATATTTT.

CDR3 sequence: CSVSVAGGPGNEQFF. The CDR3 DNA follows: TGCAGCGTTTCCGTAGCGGGGGGGCCAGGCAATGAGCAGTTCTTC. The rearrangement joins TRBV29-1 to TRBJ2-1, with 11 bases lining up with TRBD2. Germline loops: CDR1 SQVTM, CDR2 ANQGSEA. The CDR3 covers 15 residues. Germline trimming cut 5 bases from V and 6 bases from J; bases unmatched to any gene: 9.

The gene calls are TRBV19 and TRBJ2-1; 8 positions match TRBD2. J was trimmed by 6 bases and V by 9 bases; bases with no gene match: 4. CDR3 length: 12 residues. Germline-derived CDR1 and CDR2 are LNHDA and SQIVND (reference sequence). Here the CDR3 reads CASTGTSNEQFF. CDR3 nucleotides: TGTGCCAGCACCGGGACTAGCAATGAGCAGTTCTTC.

The J gene is TRBJ2-7, the V gene TRBV19; 7 nucleotides align to TRBD2. The CDR3 length is 11 residues. Germline CDR1 and CDR2: LNHDA and SQIVND (reference sequence). Trimming cost V 9 bases and J 2 bases; bases outside gene matches: 1. CDR3 bases: TGTGCCAGGGGAGGGCCCTACGAGCAGTACTTC. Translating gives CARGGPYEQYF. Full variable domain (rest looked up from reference TRBV19 and TRBJ2-7): DGGITQSPKYLFRKEGQNVTLSCEQNLNHDAMYWYRQDPGQGLRLIYYSQIVNDFQKGDIAEGYSVSREKKESFPLTVTSAQKNPTAFYLCARGGPYEQYFGPGTRLTVT.

This clone is deemed medium-sized (0.01 to 0.1%). The rearrangement uses TRBV6-1 and TRBJ1-2, with a weak D call TRBD1 (6 bases). V lost 6 bases, J lost 1 base, and 12 bases lay in between. CDR1 and CDR2 from the germline V gene are MNHNS and SASEGT. The CDR3 is 14 residues long. CDR3 region: CASRTDRINYGYTF. CDR3 bases: TGTGCCAGCAGAACTGACAGGATTAACTATGGCTACACCTTC.

The chain joins TRBV28 to TRBJ1-5; D is possibly TRBD1 (5 bases). CDR1 is MDHEN and CDR2 is SYDVKM in the germline V gene. This CDR3 contains 13 residues. V lost 4 bases to trimming and J lost 7 bases, with 11 bases between them. CDR3 coding DNA: TGTGCCAGCAGTTCGGGGCCCGTACAGCCCCAGCATTTT. It encodes CASSSGPVQPQHF.